Following are 10 T cell receptor beta chains from one sample sequenced in a study of shared clonotypes between healthy human individuals. Using immunoSEQ multiplex PCR, the repertoire was profiled, and TCRdb retains in-frame clones only, with some absent. The table has around 1,900,000 clones, just over 90% seen once. Terminally differentiated effector memory CD45RA+ cells were excluded from the naive CD8 cells, which were CD45RO-negative and positively selected for CCR7. The sequencing input was naive CD8+ T cells from PBMCs. These TCRs come from a man aged 18 to 29 in good health. Some clones in this sample may be carry-over from other donors' samples.

Notes on this clone: The sample contains more than one DNA sequence encoding this CDR3. The V call is TRBV4-1, the J call TRBJ2-1; the D gene is possibly TRBD1 (5 bases). The CDR3 is made up of 14 amino acids. Germline V gene lookup returns CDR1 MGHRA and CDR2 YSYEKL. V lost 1 base to trimming and J lost 7 bases, with 11 bases between them. CDR3 amino acids: CASSQGRGENEQFF. In DNA form, the CDR3 reads TGCGCCAGCAGCCAAGGTAGGGGCGAAAATGAGCAGTTCTTC.

This chain links TRBV5-4 with TRBJ2-2, with TRBD1 as a possible D gene (7 bases). The germline V gene has CDR1 SGHNT and CDR2 YYREEE (reference sequence). Deletions cut 3 bases from V and 7 bases from J, with 16 bases between. This CDR3 spans 15 amino acids. CDR3 coding DNA: TGTGCCAGCAGCTCCCCAGGGGGGTTCGGCGGGGAGCTGTTTTTT. Protein product: CASSSPGGFGGELFF.

This chain connects TRBV27 to TRBJ2-7; D may be TRBD2 (6 bases). Germline V lookup: CDR1 MNHEY, CDR2 SMNVEV (reference sequence). V lost 1 base and J 4 bases, leaving 14 bases between the germline ends. The CDR3 sequence is 15 residues long. The CDR3 spells CASSLLASESYEQYF. The CDR3 nucleotides are TGTGCCAGCAGTTTATTGGCTAGCGAGAGTTACGAGCAGTACTTC.

The chain links TRBV7-2 to TRBJ2-1, with 10 bases aligning to TRBD2. The V and J ends lost 5 bases and 4 bases, in that order; junction bases with no gene match: 8. Germline V lookup: CDR1 SGHTA, CDR2 FQGNSA. This CDR3 region has 16 residues. The CDR3 spells CASSLVAGGIYNEQFF. The CDR3 region has the DNA TGTGCCAGCAGCCTAGTAGCGGGAGGTATTTACAATGAGCAGTTCTTC.

This rearrangement joins TRBV7-2 to TRBJ2-7, with 9 positions matching TRBD2. The CDR3 extends over 16 amino acids. The V and J ends lost 4 bases and 2 bases, in that order; junction bases with no gene match: 9. The germline CDR1 and CDR2 sequences are SGHTA and FQGNSA. The CDR3 coding sequence is TGTGCCAGCAGCTCTCGACAGCGGGAGGACCCCTACGAGCAGTACTTC. Its translation: CASSSRQREDPYEQYF.

V gene TRBV7-9 combines with J gene TRBJ1-4, with a tentative D call TRBD1 (5 bases). V was trimmed by 5 bases and J by 4 bases, leaving 8 bases between them. The CDR3 covers 13 residues. Germline V gives CDR1 SEHNR, CDR2 FQNEAQ (reference sequence). In DNA form, the CDR3 reads TGTGCCAGCAGCCCGGGGCATAATGAAAAACTGTTTTTT. Translating it yields CASSPGHNEKLFF.

Worth noting for this clone: This sample also contains other DNA sequences that code for the same CDR3. V and J are TRBV5-1 and TRBJ1-1; no clear D gene. CDR1 and CDR2 (germline): SGHRS, YFSETQ. The CDR3 contains 13 residues. V lost 0 bases to trimming and J lost 4 bases, with 7 bases between them. CDR3 loop: CASSLDLGTEAFF. The CDR3 DNA reads as TGCGCCAGCAGCTTGGATTTGGGCACTGAAGCTTTCTTT.

DNA for the CDR3: TGTGCCAGCAGCGCCCGGGACGGCCGGGGGGAGCAGTACTTC. Translation: CASSARDGRGEQYF. This chain uses TRBV7-9 with TRBJ2-7; TRBD2 is a possible D gene (6 bases). This CDR3 contains 14 residues. Trimming left V 5 bases short and J 7 bases short, with 18 bases between. In germline, CDR1 is SEHNR, CDR2 FQNEAQ (reference sequence).

This clone was observed a few times. This sample also contains other DNA sequences that code for the same CDR3. The V gene is TRBV29-1, the J gene TRBJ2-1, with TRBD2 matching over 14 bases. The CDR3 totals 16 residues. J was trimmed by 2 bases and V by 1 base; bases with no gene match: 1. From germline, CDR1 is SQVTM and CDR2 ANQGSEA. The CDR3 loop reads CSVEGTSGRTYNEQFF. The CDR3 coding sequence is TGCAGCGTTGAAGGGACTAGCGGGAGGACCTACAATGAGCAGTTCTTC.

This rearrangement joins TRBV7-6 to TRBJ2-2; D is undetermined. Trimming shortened V by 7 bases and J by 7 bases, and 10 bases separated the two germline ends. CDR1 is SGHVS, CDR2 FNYEAQ, per germline. CDR3 length: 12 amino acids. The CDR3 spells CASTRSDGELFF. The CDR3 DNA reads TGTGCCAGCACTCGCTCGGACGGGGAGCTGTTTTTT.